Listed below are T cell receptor beta chains from one sample, sequenced in a study of beta chain features in type 1 diabetes. Data came from immunoSEQ multiplex PCR; TCRdb stores just in-frame clones and leaves some out. Among about 660,000 clones listed, over 12% were seen once. Specimen: naive CD4+ T cells from blood. All receptors derive from a man aged 18 to 30 with type 1 diabetes. Each CDR3 is given with its conserved first and last residue. The D gene is left open where the match is weak. Clone size, where shown, is once, few, many, or a class for clones that have expanded.

v_gene: TRBV30; j_gene: TRBJ2-7; abundance: .; d_gene: TRBD1; CDR3nt: TGTGCCTGGACACACCCGGGACAGGGTTACGAGCAGTACTTC; CDR3aa: CAWTHPGQGYEQYF
v_gene: TRBV5-1; j_gene: TRBJ1-2; abundance: few; d_gene: .; CDR3nt: TGCGCCAGCAGCCCGGAACCGGGGGCAACCTATGGCTACACCTTC; CDR3aa: CASSPEPGATYGYTF
v_gene: TRBV14; j_gene: TRBJ2-7; abundance: few; d_gene: .; CDR3nt: TGTGCCAGCAGCCCCAGCTCCCGGTCGGGTTCCTACGAGCAGTACTTC; CDR3aa: CASSPSSRSGSYEQYF
v_gene: TRBV7-2; j_gene: TRBJ1-2; abundance: .; d_gene: .; CDR3nt: TGTGCCAGCAGCCCTCCCGGGACAATCCTATATGGCTACACCTTC; CDR3aa: CASSPPGTILYGYTF
v_gene: TRBV18; j_gene: TRBJ2-3; abundance: few; d_gene: .; CDR3nt: TGTGCCAGCTCACCACAGGGGGACCGCACAGATACGCAGTATTTT; CDR3aa: CASSPQGDRTDTQYF
v_gene: TRBV7-6; j_gene: TRBJ1-6; abundance: .; d_gene: TRBD1; CDR3nt: TGTGCCAGCAGCTCCACAGGGGTTAATTCACCCCTCCACTTT; CDR3aa: CASSSTGVNSPLHF
v_gene: TRBV6-1; j_gene: TRBJ1-5; abundance: .; d_gene: .; CDR3nt: TGTGCCAGCATATCAGGCTCCAATCAGCCCCAGCATTTT; CDR3aa: CASISGSNQPQHF
v_gene: TRBV2; j_gene: TRBJ2-4; abundance: .; d_gene: TRBD1; CDR3nt: TGTGCCAGCAGTGTCGACCGGGACAGGAGAGCCAAAAACATTCAGTACTTC; CDR3aa: CASSVDRDRRAKNIQYF
v_gene: TRBV7-9; j_gene: TRBJ2-7; abundance: .; d_gene: .; CDR3nt: TGTGCCAGCAGCTTAGGCGGGCACGGAGGGGACGAGCAGTACTTC; CDR3aa: CASSLGGHGGDEQYF
v_gene: TRBV28; j_gene: TRBJ2-7; abundance: .; d_gene: TRBD1; CDR3nt: TGTGCCAGCAGCCCAGGACAGGGCGTGCCCTACGAGCAGTACTTC; CDR3aa: CASSPGQGVPYEQYF
v_gene: TRBV6-4; j_gene: TRBJ2-4; abundance: few; d_gene: .; CDR3nt: TGTGCCAGCAGTGACAGGGAGGACGGCATTCAGTACTTC; CDR3aa: CASSDREDGIQYF
v_gene: TRBV25-1; j_gene: TRBJ2-2; abundance: .; d_gene: .; CDR3nt: TGTGCCAGCAGTGGGGGCAGCGAAACCGGGGAGCTGTTTTTT; CDR3aa: CASSGGSETGELFF
v_gene: TRBV5-1; j_gene: TRBJ2-6; abundance: few; d_gene: .; CDR3nt: TGCGCCAGCAGCGCGGACACGGGGGCCAACGTCCTGACTTTC; CDR3aa: CASSADTGANVLTF
v_gene: TRBV30; j_gene: TRBJ1-2; abundance: few; d_gene: .; CDR3nt: TGTGCCTGGAGTCCCTTGGGGAGAGGCTACACCTTC; CDR3aa: CAWSPLGRGYTF
v_gene: TRBV6-6; j_gene: TRBJ1-2; abundance: few; d_gene: .; CDR3nt: TGTGCCAGCAGTTACTTTAAGGATGGCTACACCTTC; CDR3aa: CASSYFKDGYTF
v_gene: TRBV30; j_gene: TRBJ1-3; abundance: .; d_gene: .; CDR3nt: TGTGCCTGGAGCGCCACAGATGGAAACACCATATATTTT; CDR3aa: CAWSATDGNTIYF
v_gene: TRBV30; j_gene: TRBJ1-5; abundance: .; d_gene: .; CDR3nt: TGTGCCTGGAAAGGGAGCGGCAATCAGCCCCAGCATTTT; CDR3aa: CAWKGSGNQPQHF
v_gene: TRBV18; j_gene: TRBJ2-7; abundance: few; d_gene: .; CDR3nt: TGTGCCAGCTCACCGCCATCCAGGGGGGGCTACGAGCAGTACTTC; CDR3aa: CASSPPSRGGYEQYF